The 32 T cell receptor beta chains below come from one sample, sequenced in a study of cytomegalovirus exposure and HLA in healthy donors. The study ran its PCR with 60 Vbeta and 13 Jbeta primers. Sequencing was performed with immunoSEQ multiplex PCR; in TCRdb, only in-frame clones are kept and a portion is missing. The sample holds 85,000 to 130,000 clones, roughly four fifths seen once. Sequences were obtained from PBMCs. The source is a woman aged 50 to 60 in good health and CMV-seropositive.

This chain uses TRBV9 with TRBJ2-1; 12 bases are shared with TRBD2. Trimming cost V 3 bases and J 5 bases; bases outside gene matches: 9. In germline, CDR1 is SGDLS, CDR2 YYNGEE. The CDR3 covers 17 residues. The chain's CDR3 is CASSGPLAGGPNNEQFF. DNA for the CDR3: TGTGCCAGCAGCGGACCCCTAGCGGGGGGGCCTAACAATGAGCAGTTCTTC.

The V call is TRBV11-1, the J call TRBJ2-1, with TRBD1 as a possible D gene (6 bases). The V end lost 5 bases, the J end lost 6 bases, and 20 bases lay between the germline ends. CDR1 is SGHAT, CDR2 FQDESV, per germline (reference sequence). This CDR3 comprises 16 residues. The CDR3 spells CASSQNPGVRGNEQFF. In nucleotides, the CDR3 is TGTGCCAGCAGCCAAAATCCAGGGGTAAGGGGCAATGAGCAGTTCTTC.

The chain couples TRBV7-3 to TRBJ2-2, with D tentatively TRBD2 (6 bases). Germline-derived CDR1 and CDR2 are SGHTA and FQGTGA. The CDR3 extends over 13 amino acids. The V end was cut by 2 bases, the J end by 6 bases, with 7 bases between. CDR3 DNA: TGTGCCAGCAGCTTATGGGACTCCGGGGAGCTGTTTTTT. Translating it yields CASSLWDSGELFF. Using reference TRBV7-3 and TRBJ2-2 for the parts outside the CDR3, the full variable domain is GAGVSQTPSNKVTEKGKYVELRCDPISGHTALYWYRQSLGQGPEFLIYFQGTGAADDSGLPNDRFFAVRPEGSVSTLKIQRTERGDSAVYLCASSLWDSGELFFGEGSRLTVL.

This chain links TRBV15 with TRBJ1-1; TRBD1 might be the D (5 bases). Germline lookup yields CDR1 LNHNV and CDR2 YYDKDF (reference sequence). Trimming took 1 base from V and 3 from J, leaving 12 bases between them. CDR3 length: 15 amino acids. The CDR3 loop reads CATSRGDRYYTEAFF. The CDR3 DNA reads as TGTGCCACCAGCAGAGGAGACAGATACTACACTGAAGCTTTCTTT.

This rearrangement joins TRBV7-2 to TRBJ1-1, with D possibly TRBD1 on 5 matching bases. The length of the CDR3 is 13 residues. Trimming cost V 5 bases and J 2 bases, with 9 bases left between them. In germline, CDR1 is SGHTA, CDR2 FQGNSA. The DNA for the CDR3 is TGTGCCAGCAGCCGGGACTTTAACACTGAAGCTTTCTTT. Its protein is CASSRDFNTEAFF.

CDR3 residues: CASSPTGQTYEQYF. CDR3 nucleotide sequence: TGTGCCAGCTCACCGACGGGACAGACCTACGAGCAGTACTTC. The chain carries TRBV18 and TRBJ2-7; 7 nucleotides align to TRBD1. Germline lookup yields CDR1 KGHSH and CDR2 LQKENI. This CDR3 has 14 residues. Unmatched junction bases numbered 4, after V lost 3 bases and J lost 2 bases.

J is TRBJ2-1 and V is TRBV4-3; D is unclear. The V gene's germline CDR1 is LGHNA and CDR2 YSLEER. The germline V and J ends were trimmed by 1 base and 10 bases, with 14 bases remaining between them. This CDR3 contains 14 residues. CDR3 DNA sequence: TGCGCCAGCAGCCAAGCGGTTAACGGCGGCGAGCAGTTCTTC. Its protein is CASSQAVNGGEQFF.

J is TRBJ2-4 and V is TRBV19; 10 positions agree with TRBD1. Germline CDR1 LNHDA, CDR2 SQIVND (reference sequence). The CDR3 is 17 amino acids. The V gene end was trimmed by 8 bases and the J gene end by 0 bases; junction bases not matched to a gene: 10. The CDR3 sequence: CASSDRGRDGAKNIQYF. The CDR3 coding sequence is TGTGCCAGTTCGGACAGGGGGAGGGATGGAGCCAAAAACATTCAGTACTTC.

The rearrangement joins TRBV4-3 to TRBJ1-4; D remains unclear. The CDR3 consists of 14 residues. CDR1 and CDR2 (germline): LGHNA, YSLEER. V gave up 9 bases and J gave up 8 bases, with 19 bases separating them. The CDR3 coding sequence is TGCGCCAGTTCGGACGGGATAGCAGTCGAAAAACTGTTTTTT. Its protein product is CASSDGIAVEKLFF.

This sequence joins TRBV9 and TRBJ1-4; D is unresolved. Looked up from germline, CDR1 is SGDLS and CDR2 is YYNGEE. CDR3 length: 17 amino acids. Trimming left V 0 bases short and J 0 bases short, with 12 bases between. CDR3: CASSVAIGRPTNEKLFF. CDR3 DNA sequence: TGTGCCAGCAGCGTAGCGATAGGGAGACCAACTAATGAAAAACTGTTTTTT.

The CDR3 bases are TGCAGCGTTGGGTCCAGCGGGGCAGATACGCAGTATTTT. It yields the protein CSVGSSGADTQYF. V gene TRBV29-1 combines with J gene TRBJ2-3, with TRBD2 identical over 7 bases. CDR3 length: 13 amino acids. CDR1 and CDR2 from the germline V gene are SQVTM and ANQGSEA. Trimming took 4 bases from V and 4 from J; bases not matched to a gene: 5.

V and J are TRBV7-9 and TRBJ1-2; no reliable D call. V shed 4 bases and J shed 8 bases, with 17 bases lying between them. Germline V lookup: CDR1 SEHNR, CDR2 FQNEAQ (reference sequence). This CDR3 comprises 14 residues. The chain's CDR3 is CASSYQTGSGGYTF. The CDR3 nucleotides are TGTGCCAGCAGCTACCAGACCGGGTCCGGGGGCTACACCTTC.

V is TRBV19 and J is TRBJ1-6, with TRBD1 matching over 8 bases. V was clipped by 9 bases and J by 10 bases; unmatched bases: 8. CDR1 and CDR2 from the germline V gene are LNHDA and SQIVND (reference sequence). This CDR3 spans 13 amino acids. The CDR3 bases are TGTGCCAGCGAAACAGGGGGAGCCTCACCCCTCCACTTT. This encodes CASETGGASPLHF.

The chain recombines TRBV7-2 with TRBJ1-1; D is ambiguous. In germline, CDR1 is SGHTA, CDR2 FQGNSA. V was pared by 5 bases and J by 1 base, with 11 bases between. The CDR3 is made up of 14 amino acids. The CDR3 spells CASSLAGRNTEAFF. The DNA for the CDR3 is TGTGCCAGCAGCCTGGCTGGGAGGAACACTGAAGCTTTCTTT. The full variable domain, completed using reference TRBV7-2 and TRBJ1-1, is GAGVSQSPSNKVTEKGKDVELRCDPISGHTALYWYRQSLGQGLEFLIYFQGNSAPDKSGLPSDRFSAERTGGSVSTLTIQRTQQEDSAVYLCASSLAGRNTEAFFGQGTRLTVV.

The CDR3 sequence is CASRWTGAGQPQHF. CDR3 nucleotide sequence: TGTGCCAGCAGATGGACAGGGGCGGGTCAGCCCCAGCATTTT. V is TRBV28 and J is TRBJ1-5, with 9 bases identical to TRBD1. CDR3 length: 14 amino acids. Per the germline V gene, CDR1 is MDHEN and CDR2 is SYDVKM. J gave up 6 bases and V 6 bases, and 6 bases lay outside the gene matches.

The chain has TRBV7-2 and TRBJ1-2; 7 bases are shared with TRBD1. The germline gives CDR1 SGHTA, CDR2 FQGNSA. With V trimmed by 1 base and J by 4 bases, 15 bases remained unmatched. CDR3 length: 18 residues. CDR3 sequence (DNA): TGTGCCAGCAGCTTAGTCGGGTGGACAGGTCCCTTCCGCTATGGCTACACCTTC. Its translation: CASSLVGWTGPFRYGYTF.

The chain has TRBV4-1 and TRBJ1-1; unclear D gene. The germline gives CDR1 MGHRA, CDR2 YSYEKL. V shed 4 bases and J shed 3 bases, with 9 bases lying between them. This CDR3 has 13 amino acids. The CDR3 loop reads CASSPPEDTEAFF. The CDR3 nucleotides are TGCGCCAGCAGCCCGCCCGAGGACACTGAAGCTTTCTTT.

The rearrangement joins TRBV19 to TRBJ1-2; 8 positions match TRBD1. CDR3 length equals 16 residues. After removal of 0 bases from V and 4 bases from J, the junction contained 7 bases not matched to a gene. CDR1 is LNHDA, CDR2 SQIVND, per germline (reference sequence). This chain's CDR3 is CASSIEGSTGVYGYTF. Written as DNA, the CDR3 is TGTGCCAGTAGTATAGAGGGGTCGACAGGGGTCTATGGCTACACCTTC.

This clone was detected a few times. The chain has TRBV4-3 and TRBJ2-2, with D maybe TRBD1 (5 bases). V gave up 0 bases and J gave up 0 bases, with 8 bases separating them. The CDR3 is made up of 16 amino acids. In germline, CDR1 is LGHNA, CDR2 YSLEER. CDR3 DNA: TGCGCCAGCAGCCAAGATGGGGCTGCGAACACCGGGGAGCTGTTTTTT. Translated, it gives CASSQDGAANTGELFF.

This clone has just one count. The rearrangement joins TRBV6-1 to TRBJ2-5, with D perhaps TRBD1 (5 bases). The DNA matches TRBJ2-7 better at its end, which makes the J call doubtful. This CDR3 contains 13 residues. Per germline, CDR1 MNHNS and CDR2 SASEGT. This chain's CDR3 is CASTTLTAYEQYF. The CDR3 DNA reads TGTGCCAGCACTACCCTGACAGCCTACGAGCAGTACTTC.

The rearrangement joins TRBV7-9 to TRBJ2-5; D might be TRBD1 (5 bases). CDR1 and CDR2 from the germline V gene are SEHNR and FQNEAQ (reference sequence). Trimming removed 2 bases at V and 7 bases at J, with 14 bases between. This CDR3 has 14 residues. The DNA for the CDR3 is TGTGCCAGCAGCTTAACAGGCGCCATCGGGACCCAGTACTTC. Encoded protein: CASSLTGAIGTQYF.

The chain links TRBV5-1 to TRBJ2-5; tentatively, D is TRBD1 (6 bases). V lost 2 bases and J 2 bases, leaving 10 bases between the germline ends. CDR1 is SGHRS, CDR2 YFSETQ, per germline. The CDR3 consists of 14 residues. The CDR3 protein is CASSFIGQQETQYF. The CDR3 coding sequence is TGCGCCAGCAGCTTTATAGGACAGCAAGAGACCCAGTACTTC.

The V call is TRBV7-3, the J call TRBJ2-3; TRBD2 matches 9 bases. J lost 0 bases, V lost 5 bases, and 12 bases had no gene match. Germline lookup yields CDR1 SGHTA and CDR2 FQGTGA. The CDR3 length is 18 residues. The CDR3 DNA reads as TGTGCCAGCAGCCCCATAGCGGGGGCCCTAACTAGCACAGATACGCAGTATTTT. Amino acids: CASSPIAGALTSTDTQYF.

This chain connects TRBV9 to TRBJ2-3, with 11 bases matching TRBD2. From germline, CDR1 is SGDLS and CDR2 YYNGEE. CDR3 size: 16 residues. V trimming: 1 base; J trimming: 5 bases; junction bases outside the gene matches: 6. CDR3 region: CASSVWVAGGVDTQYF. The DNA of the CDR3 is TGTGCCAGCAGCGTATGGGTAGCGGGGGGGGTAGATACGCAGTATTTT.

CDR3 DNA: TGTGCCAGCAGCTCCCCAATCCCTGGAAACACCATATATTTT. Protein product: CASSSPIPGNTIYF. The chain links TRBV13 to TRBJ1-3, with unresolved D. Trimming pared 4 bases from V and 2 bases from J, leaving 9 bases between. Per germline, CDR1 PRHDT and CDR2 FYEKMQ (reference sequence). The CDR3 spans 14 residues.

This chain links TRBV7-3 with TRBJ2-3, with D maybe TRBD2 (6 bases). CDR1 is SGHTA, CDR2 FQGTGA, per germline. Deletions cut 5 bases from V and 4 bases from J, with 16 bases between. The CDR3 consists of 15 residues. This CDR3 is CASSLAGGVADTQYF. The DNA of the CDR3 is TGTGCCAGCAGCCTGGCGGGCGGGGTCGCAGATACGCAGTATTTT. The full variable domain, in which reference TRBV7-3 and TRBJ2-3 provide the parts outside the CDR3, is GAGVSQTPSNKVTEKGKYVELRCDPISGHTALYWYRQSLGQGPEFLIYFQGTGAADDSGLPNDRFFAVRPEGSVSTLKIQRTERGDSAVYLCASSLAGGVADTQYFGPGTRLTVL.

This clone was detected a few times. The V and J genes are TRBV29-1 and TRBJ1-2, with a possible D match to TRBD1 (5 bases). The CDR3 sequence is 13 residues long. Trimming pared 5 bases from V and 4 bases from J, leaving 14 bases between. Germline CDR1 reads SQVTM; CDR2 reads ANQGSEA. CDR3 sequence: CSVPPPGGYGYTF. In DNA, the CDR3 is TGCAGCGTTCCACCACCGGGGGGCTATGGCTACACCTTC.

The chain joins TRBV18 to TRBJ2-5; D gene uncertain. The J call could be wrong; TRBJ2-7 is a better fit for the DNA end. The CDR3 runs to 13 residues. CDR1 is KGHSH and CDR2 is LQKENI in the germline V gene. The CDR3, as DNA: TGTGCCAGCTCTCCCCGCTCACCCTACGAGCAGTACTTC. Amino acids: CASSPRSPYEQYF.

CDR3 bases: TGTGCCAGCAGCCTCGTTCGGGGGTACACCATATATTTT. This codes for CASSLVRGYTIYF. The chain couples TRBV11-2 to TRBJ1-3; weak D call: TRBD1 (5 bases). With 5 bases removed from V and 8 bases from J, the gap between germline ends came to 13 bases. Germline CDR1 is SGHAT and CDR2 is FQNNGV. The CDR3 has 13 amino acids.

The chain links TRBV7-9 to TRBJ1-5; D is ambiguous. The V gene's germline CDR1 is SEHNR and CDR2 FQNEAQ (reference sequence). V dropped 2 bases and J dropped 3 bases, with 5 bases sitting between them. The CDR3 consists of 13 residues. CDR3 in DNA: TGTGCCAGCAGCTTAAGCTTCAATCAGCCCCAGCATTTT. Amino acids: CASSLSFNQPQHF.

The genes are TRBV5-1 and TRBJ2-2; possible D gene TRBD2, 5 bases. Germline V gives CDR1 SGHRS, CDR2 YFSETQ. Trimming removed 0 bases from V and 3 bases from J, with 15 bases in between. The CDR3 runs 17 residues. For the CDR3, the DNA is TGCGCCAGCAGCTTGGGATGGAGGACTGAACACACCGGGGAGCTGTTTTTT. Protein product: CASSLGWRTEHTGELFF.

The gene calls are TRBV5-6 and TRBJ2-5; D uncertain. Trimming shortened V by 2 bases and J by 4 bases, and 9 bases separated the two germline ends. Germline CDR1 is SGHDT and CDR2 is YYEEEE. The CDR3 runs to 13 residues. CDR3 loop: CASSLLSRETQYF. CDR3 nucleotide sequence: TGTGCCAGCAGCTTACTAAGTAGAGAGACCCAGTACTTC.